This TCR beta chain was profiled in a study of blood T cells in healthy people across ages. The use of a sample-barcoded 5' primer and a J-beta primer mix characterized a second PCR of about 7 to 12 cycles. TCRdb analysed the 5' RACE reads with MiXCR anew, one entry per CDR3 protein. The data show 800,000 to 950,000 distinct CDR3 sequences, about 27% seen once. The germline V gene has CDR1 SGDLS and CDR2 YYNGEE. Trimming left V 2 bases short and J 3 bases short, with 15 bases between. The CDR3 contains 15 residues. The sample was also reused in another study, on T cells of mothers and their children.

This chain uses TRBV9 with TRBJ2-7; D unclear. Sequenced material: blood. This receptor was identified in a woman in her forties in good health. CDR3 loop: CASSVTDIPLYEQYF. The DNA for the CDR3 is TGTGCCAGCAGCGTCACAGACATCCCCCTCTACGAGCAGTACTTC.